This TCR beta chain was recovered during a study of shared clonotypes between healthy human individuals. Study outcomes and limitations: In general, naive subsets displayed greater estimated richness than memory subsets did.

Note on this clone: Its antigen is not known.

Germline-derived CDR1 and CDR2 are LGHNA and YSLEER. The CDR3 covers 14 residues. V lost 1 base, J lost 6 bases, and 10 bases lay in between. Sequencing was performed with immunoSEQ multiplex PCR; in TCRdb, only in-frame clones are kept and a portion is missing. The table lists 2 million to 2.5 million clones, under 97% of them singletons. The genes are TRBV4-3 and TRBJ1-5; D is uncertain. This receptor was obtained from a man younger than 35 in good health. Sequenced sample: naive CD4+ T cells sorted from blood. Noted subset: CD45RA+ positively selected. The CDR3 loop is CASSQAVVGQPQHF. The CDR3, as DNA: TGCGCCAGCAGCCAAGCCGTAGTGGGTCAGCCCCAGCATTTT.